The 29 T cell receptor beta chains below come from one sample, sequenced in a study of cytomegalovirus exposure and HLA in healthy donors. Produced via immunoSEQ multiplex PCR; TCRdb's table is partial and in-frame only. The sample lists roughly 120,000 clones, approximately 87% seen once, with 2% to 2.5% in the top ten. What was sequenced was PBMCs. All receptors come from a young woman in good health and CMV-seronegative.

V usage is TRBV7-8 and J usage is TRBJ1-2, with 12 bases fitting TRBD1. Germline CDR1 is SGHVS and CDR2 is FQNEAQ. The CDR3 length is 15 residues. Trimming took 5 bases from V and 8 from J; bases not matched to a gene: 9. The CDR3 sequence is CASSRPGQGAGGYTF. The CDR3 nucleotides read TGTGCCAGCAGCCGTCCGGGACAGGGGGCGGGGGGCTACACCTTC.

The chain joins TRBV20-1 to TRBJ1-2; no reliable D call. Germline CDR1 reads DFQATT; CDR2 reads SNEGSKA (reference sequence). Trimming removed 3 bases from V and 8 bases from J, with 10 bases in between. The CDR3 has 11 amino acids. CDR3 loop: CSASYAGGYTF. The CDR3 bases are TGCAGTGCTAGTTACGCGGGGGGCTACACCTTC.

This clone was seen a handful of times. At the DNA level, this CDR3 is encoded by other sequences in the same sample as well. V usage is TRBV7-2 and J usage is TRBJ1-1, with D possibly being TRBD1 (6 bases). Trimming stripped 5 bases from V and 1 base from J, with 8 bases between. The CDR3 is made up of 13 amino acids. Germline loops: CDR1 SGHTA, CDR2 FQGNSA. DNA of the CDR3: TGTGCCAGCAGCCGACAGGAGAACACTGAAGCTTTCTTT. It specifies CASSRQENTEAFF.

The chain combines TRBV6-1 with TRBJ2-7; D possibly corresponds to TRBD2 (6 bases). V gave up 10 bases and J gave up 0 bases, with 13 bases separating them. The CDR3 is 13 residues long. Germline V lookup: CDR1 MNHNS, CDR2 SASEGT. CDR3 nucleotides: TGTGCCACCACGCGGGGAAGCTCCTACGAGCAGTACTTC. Residues: CATTRGSSYEQYF.

This chain joins TRBV10-2 and TRBJ2-1; possibly TRBD1 for D (5 bases). Trimming cost V 8 bases and J 4 bases, with 12 bases left between them. Germline V gene lookup returns CDR1 WSHSY and CDR2 SAAADI. The CDR3 extends over 13 amino acids. In DNA form, the CDR3 reads TGCGCCAGCCGCTGGACACTTTACAATGAGCAGTTCTTC. Encoded protein: CASRWTLYNEQFF.

The CDR3 region is CASSLVRGSNEKLFF. In nucleotides, the CDR3 is TGTGCCAGCAGCTTAGTTCGGGGATCTAATGAAAAACTGTTTTTT. The V and J genes are TRBV7-2 and TRBJ1-4; D call uncertain. This CDR3 contains 15 residues. The V gene lost 1 base and the J gene lost 3 bases, with 9 bases spanning the gap. Germline lookup yields CDR1 SGHTA and CDR2 FQGNSA.

The chain is built from TRBV30 and TRBJ2-5; D gene unclear. CDR3 length: 11 amino acids. V gave up 5 bases and J gave up 4 bases, with 8 bases separating them. Germline V gene lookup returns CDR1 GTSNPN and CDR2 SVGIG (reference sequence). The CDR3 DNA follows: TGTGCCTGGGGCCGCCGAGAGACCCAGTACTTC. Translated, it gives CAWGRRETQYF.

The chain uses TRBV30 and TRBJ1-2; D remains unclear. Germline-derived CDR1 and CDR2 are GTSNPN and SVGIG (reference sequence). The V gene lost 0 bases and the J gene lost 7 bases, with 12 bases spanning the gap. The CDR3 has 13 amino acids. DNA for the CDR3: TGTGCCTGGAGTGTATGGGAGAACGTTGGCTACACCTTC. Protein: CAWSVWENVGYTF.

The chain recombines TRBV28 with TRBJ2-2; 8 positions match TRBD1. The CDR3 contains 16 residues. From germline, CDR1 is MDHEN and CDR2 SYDVKM. After removal of 8 bases from V and 0 bases from J, the junction contained 8 bases not matched to a gene. The CDR3 DNA is TGTGCCAGCGCAACCAGGGGGCCCTCGAACACCGGGGAGCTGTTTTTT. The encoded protein is CASATRGPSNTGELFF.

This rearrangement joins TRBV30 to TRBJ1-2, with D perhaps TRBD1 (6 bases). The V gene lost 6 bases and the J gene lost 4 bases, with 15 bases spanning the gap. Germline V gene lookup returns CDR1 GTSNPN and CDR2 SVGIG (reference sequence). There are 13 residues in the CDR3. CDR3 in amino acids: CACGRDTTYGYTF. DNA for the CDR3: TGTGCCTGTGGCCGGGACACGACCTATGGCTACACCTTC.

The chain carries TRBV5-1 and TRBJ1-4; 10 bases agree with TRBD1. With V trimmed by 1 base and J by 6 bases, 3 bases remained unmatched. CDR3 length equals 15 residues. Germline assignment: CDR1 SGHRS and CDR2 YFSETQ. This chain's CDR3 is CASSLLGTGDEKLFF. Here the CDR3 DNA reads TGCGCCAGCAGCTTGTTAGGGACAGGGGATGAAAAACTGTTTTTT.

J is TRBJ1-6 and V is TRBV7-6; TRBD1 matches 9 bases. The V segment lost 2 bases and the J segment 6 bases; nucleotides outside the gene matches: 2. CDR1 is SGHVS, CDR2 FNYEAQ, per germline. The CDR3 is 15 amino acids. The CDR3 nucleotides are TGTGCCAGCAGCTTAAGGACAGGGGCTAATTCACCCCTCCACTTT. Translation: CASSLRTGANSPLHF.

The chain has TRBV7-2 and TRBJ2-7, with 7 bases lining up with TRBD2. The CDR3 has 13 amino acids. The V and J ends lost 5 bases and 6 bases, in that order; junction bases with no gene match: 7. The germline V gene has CDR1 SGHTA and CDR2 FQGNSA. DNA of the CDR3: TGTGCCAGCAGCCTCGGACTAGTCTCCGAGCAGTACTTC. Its translation: CASSLGLVSEQYF. The full variable domain, with the rest looked up from reference TRBV7-2 and TRBJ2-7, is GAGVSQSPSNKVTEKGKDVELRCDPISGHTALYWYRQSLGQGLEFLIYFQGNSAPDKSGLPSDRFSAERTGGSVSTLTIQRTQQEDSAVYLCASSLGLVSEQYFGPGTRLTVT.

Only a few counts were recorded for this clone. The gene calls are TRBV6-5 and TRBJ1-5; D not certain. Looked up from germline, CDR1 is MNHEY and CDR2 is SVGAGI. This CDR3 is 13 amino acids long. V lost 0 bases and J lost 4, with 4 bases in between. The CDR3 DNA sequence: TGTGCCAGCAGTTACTCCAGAAATCAGCCCCAGCATTTT. Its protein is CASSYSRNQPQHF.

This clone has a handful of counts. This chain uses TRBV7-2 with TRBJ2-2; TRBD1 agrees at 9 bases. This CDR3 is 15 amino acids long. Trimming removed 5 bases from V and 3 bases from J; junction bases left unmatched: 4. CDR1 and CDR2 (germline): SGHTA, FQGNSA. DNA of the CDR3: TGTGCCAGCAGCCGGGACAGGGTTGACACCGGGGAGCTGTTTTTT. Translated, it gives CASSRDRVDTGELFF.

The chain is built from TRBV7-2 and TRBJ1-3; the match to TRBD1 covers 7 bases. Germline CDR1 SGHTA, CDR2 FQGNSA. The CDR3 has 15 residues. V lost 6 bases, J lost 5 bases, and 10 bases stayed unmatched. DNA for the CDR3: TGTGCCAGCAGACCCACGGACAGGCAAAGAAACACCATATATTTT. Its translation is CASRPTDRQRNTIYF.

This sequence joins TRBV27 and TRBJ2-3; 9 bases agree with TRBD2. The V segment lost 2 bases and the J segment 0 bases; nucleotides outside the gene matches: 15. The germline gives CDR1 MNHEY, CDR2 SMNVEV (reference sequence). The CDR3 covers 20 residues. This CDR3 reads CASSLRFLAGDHTSTDTQYF. In DNA form, the CDR3 reads TGTGCCAGCAGTTTAAGGTTTTTAGCGGGGGATCACACTAGCACAGATACGCAGTATTTT.

The rearrangement links TRBV6-4 to TRBJ1-6; D call uncertain. The CDR3 has 15 amino acids. Germline V CDR1 and CDR2: MRHNA, SNTAGT. Trimming took 6 bases from V and 0 from J, leaving 9 bases between them. CDR3 protein: CASSEGSSYNSPLHF. CDR3 in DNA: TGTGCCAGCAGCGAAGGGAGCTCCTATAATTCACCCCTCCACTTT.

This clone occurred once. The chain uses TRBV21-1 and TRBJ2-7; the table's D gene call, TRBD2, was not cross checked with the DNA. TRBV21-1 is described as a pseudogene. This CDR3 region has 12 residues. The CDR3 DNA sequence: TGTGCCAGCAATCGCGGATCCTACGAGCAGTACTTC. It is translated as CASNRGSYEQYF.

The chain carries TRBV19 and TRBJ1-4; 8 bases line up with TRBD1. Germline trimming cut 5 bases from V and 6 bases from J; bases unmatched to any gene: 5. This CDR3 spans 14 amino acids. The V gene's germline CDR1 is LNHDA and CDR2 SQIVND (reference sequence). The CDR3: CASSPQGAYEKLFF. CDR3 nucleotide sequence: TGTGCCAGTAGTCCCCAGGGGGCGTATGAAAAACTGTTTTTT. Full variable domain (rest looked up from reference TRBV19 and TRBJ1-4): DGGITQSPKYLFRKEGQNVTLSCEQNLNHDAMYWYRQDPGQGLRLIYYSQIVNDFQKGDIAEGYSVSREKKESFPLTVTSAQKNPTAFYLCASSPQGAYEKLFFGSGTQLSVL.

This clone was seen a few times. This chain connects TRBV15 to TRBJ1-4; D is unresolved. Trimming pared 3 bases from V and 12 bases from J, leaving 8 bases between. The CDR3 runs to 11 residues. Germline-derived CDR1 and CDR2 are LNHNV and YYDKDF (reference sequence). CDR3 in amino acids: CATSSSVELFF. The CDR3 DNA sequence: TGTGCCACCAGCAGTAGTGTGGAACTGTTTTTT.

The chain uses TRBV5-1 and TRBJ2-7; 9 bases line up with TRBD1. There are 15 residues in the CDR3. The V gene's germline CDR1 is SGHRS and CDR2 YFSETQ. V shed 3 bases and J 2 bases; nucleotides not matched to a gene: 6. The CDR3 here is CASSWPGTGTYEQYF. The CDR3 DNA sequence: TGCGCCAGCAGCTGGCCCGGGACAGGGACCTACGAGCAGTACTTC.

The V and J genes are TRBV25-1 and TRBJ2-3; D is undetermined. V was cut by 4 bases and J by 0 bases, with 11 bases left in between. The CDR3 consists of 15 residues. The germline V gene encodes CDR1 MGHDK and CDR2 SYGVNS. The CDR3 spells CASSGALFSTDTQYF. The CDR3 nucleotides read TGTGCCAGCAGTGGCGCACTTTTTAGCACAGATACGCAGTATTTT.

The chain combines TRBV7-2 with TRBJ1-6, with D possibly TRBD1 on 5 matching bases. CDR3 length: 15 amino acids. Germline-derived CDR1 and CDR2 are SGHTA and FQGNSA. Trimming removed 5 bases at V and 4 bases at J, with 12 bases between. Here the CDR3 DNA reads TGTGCCAGCAGCCGTGACAGTTCTTATAATTCACCCCTCCACTTT. It codes for CASSRDSSYNSPLHF.

J is TRBJ1-2 and V is TRBV19; D gene uncertain. There are 12 residues in the CDR3. Trimming cost V 1 base and J 7 bases, with 7 bases left between them. CDR1 and CDR2 from the germline V gene are LNHDA and SQIVND (reference sequence). The CDR3, as DNA: TGTGCCAGTAGTATAGTGGAGGGTGGCTACACCTTC. Amino acid sequence: CASSIVEGGYTF.

This rearrangement joins TRBV5-4 to TRBJ2-3; 8 bases align to TRBD2. CDR3 length: 17 residues. Germline V gene sequence: CDR1 SGHNT, CDR2 YYREEE (reference sequence). Trimming cost V 3 bases and J 4 bases; bases outside gene matches: 13. The CDR3 nucleotides are TGTGCCAGCAGCTGGGGGCGGGGGGCCGCCCTCTCAGATACGCAGTATTTT. The encoded protein is CASSWGRGAALSDTQYF. Full variable domain (remainder filled in from reference TRBV5-4 and TRBJ2-3): ETGVTQSPTHLIKTRGQQVTLRCSSQSGHNTVSWYQQALGQGPQFIFQYYREEENGRGNFPPRFSGLQFPNYSSELNVNALELDDSALYLCASSWGRGAALSDTQYFGPGTRLTVL.

The V call is TRBV19, the J call TRBJ1-2, with TRBD1 matching 8 bases. V trimming: 1 base; J trimming: 8 bases; junction bases outside the gene matches: 9. The CDR3 totals 15 residues. The germline V gene encodes CDR1 LNHDA and CDR2 SQIVND (reference sequence). The CDR3 is CASSIGPQGARGYTF. CDR3 bases: TGTGCCAGTAGTATAGGTCCCCAGGGGGCGCGAGGCTACACCTTC.

The chain is built from TRBV7-2 and TRBJ1-3; D call uncertain. V was shortened by 3 bases and J by 1 base, with 13 bases between the two germline ends. Looked up from germline, CDR1 is SGHTA and CDR2 is FQGNSA. The CDR3 spans 16 residues. DNA for the CDR3: TGTGCCAGCAGCTTGCAGGCCTCTGGGTCTGGAAACACCATATATTTT. This encodes CASSLQASGSGNTIYF.

V is TRBV5-4 and J is TRBJ1-6; 7 bases map to TRBD1. J was trimmed by 3 bases and V by 4 bases; bases with no gene match: 7. The CDR3 contains 16 residues. The germline gives CDR1 SGHNT, CDR2 YYREEE (reference sequence). The CDR3 DNA reads as TGTGCCAGCAGCCTAGGGGGCTCGTACTATAATTCACCCCTCCACTTT. It translates to CASSLGGSYYNSPLHF.